This T cell receptor beta chain was sequenced for a study of T cell repertoires in cytomegalovirus infection. Study in general: Both a matching HLA type and CMV infection were indicated by public TCR beta signatures.

TCRdb redid the calling of the reads with MiXCR, one entry per CDR3 protein. This sample carries a few hundred thousand distinct CDR3 sequences, approximately 26% of them seen once, and the ten largest clones take around 13%. This clonotype occurred many times. The antigen is undetermined. Germline V gives CDR1 SGHVS, CDR2 FQNEAQ. The CDR3 length is 15 residues. With V trimmed by 5 bases and J by 2 bases, 5 bases remained unmatched. Whole-study results and caveats: Frequencies of public TCR beta families were cumulated, and this identified carriers of CMV plus the relevant HLA. HLA-C-restricted CMV-specific TCR beta clonotypes prevailed in the ex vivo response.

The TCR originated in a human donor in good health (CMV status not recorded). Some clones in this sample may be carry-over from other donors' samples. Sample: PBMCs. V is TRBV7-8 and J is TRBJ2-1; 8 bases are a match to TRBD2. The CDR3 DNA reads TGTGCCAGCAGCCTAAGCGGGAGCGCCTACAATGAGCAGTTCTTC. Protein product: CASSLSGSAYNEQFF.